This TCR beta chain was sequenced in a study of cytomegalovirus exposure and HLA in healthy donors. This CDR3 has 17 residues. Trimming left V 4 bases short and J 2 bases short, with 22 bases between. The germline CDR1 and CDR2 sequences are SGHRS and YFSETQ. Researchers ran the PCR with 60 Vbeta and 13 Jbeta primers. TCRdb's table, derived via immunoSEQ multiplex PCR, lists solely in-frame clones and lacks some. The repertoire holds about 150,000 clones, with roughly 80% as singletons. The chain recombines TRBV5-1 with TRBJ2-7, with a weak D call TRBD2 (6 bases). The source of this sequence is a man aged 25 to 45 in good health and CMV-seropositive. Material for sequencing was PBMCs. CDR3 sequence reads: CASSPSGPTGLAYEQYF. CDR3 bases: TGCGCCAGCAGCCCTTCGGGACCTACGGGACTCGCCTACGAGCAGTACTTC.